This T cell receptor beta chain was documented in a study of blood T cell repertoires in COVID-19. The CDR3 has 16 amino acids. Germline V gives CDR1 MNHNS, CDR2 SASEGT. Deletions cut 2 bases from V and 8 bases from J, with 16 bases between. TCRdb's table, derived via immunoSEQ multiplex PCR, lists solely in-frame clones and lacks some. This table has 80,000 to 95,000 clones, 81% appearing once. The chain joins TRBV6-1 to TRBJ1-6, with D maybe TRBD1 (5 bases). Sequencing input: peripheral blood. The clonotype comes from a man at least 80 years old with COVID-19, enrolled during active disease. The CDR3 here is CASSERQGGYDSPLHF. The CDR3 DNA follows: TGTGCCAGCAGTGAACGGCAGGGAGGGTATGATTCACCCCTCCACTTT.